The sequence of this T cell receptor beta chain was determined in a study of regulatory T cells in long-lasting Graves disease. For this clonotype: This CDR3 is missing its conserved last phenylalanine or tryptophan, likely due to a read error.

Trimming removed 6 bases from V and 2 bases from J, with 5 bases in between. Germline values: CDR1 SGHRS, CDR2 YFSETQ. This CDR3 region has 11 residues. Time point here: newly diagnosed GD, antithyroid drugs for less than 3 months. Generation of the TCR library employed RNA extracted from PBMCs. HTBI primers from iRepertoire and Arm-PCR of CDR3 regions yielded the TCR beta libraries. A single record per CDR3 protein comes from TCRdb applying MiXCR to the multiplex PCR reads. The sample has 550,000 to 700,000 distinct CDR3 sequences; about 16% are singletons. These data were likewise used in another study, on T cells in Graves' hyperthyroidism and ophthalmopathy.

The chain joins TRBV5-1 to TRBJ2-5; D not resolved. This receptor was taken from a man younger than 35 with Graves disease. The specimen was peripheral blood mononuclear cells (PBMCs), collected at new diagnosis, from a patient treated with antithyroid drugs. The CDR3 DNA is TGCGCCAGCAATAAGCAAGAGACCCAGTACCTC. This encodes CASNKQETQYL.